This T cell receptor (beta chain) was profiled in a study of cytomegalovirus exposure and HLA in healthy donors. Study-wide results and limits: Reports described diagnosis of cytomegalovirus status by the classifier as highly specific and sensitive.

Primers: 60 Vbeta forward and 13 Jbeta reverse. Profiling relied on immunoSEQ multiplex PCR, and the TCRdb table lists in-frame clones only, not all of them. The top ten clones hold approximately 6.9% of a sample with roughly 100,000 clones, 65% to 90% of them seen once. In the case of this clone: Its antigen is as yet unknown.

The V end lost 2 bases, the J end lost 7 bases, and 9 bases lay between the germline ends. The CDR3 length is 11 residues. Germline CDR1 DFQATT, CDR2 SNEGSKA (reference sequence). The rearrangement uses TRBV20-1 and TRBJ2-7; D gene ambiguous. The sequence derives from a young man in good health and CMV-seropositive. Sequencing used PBMCs. The CDR3, as DNA: TGCAGTGCTAGAAGCCCCTGGGAGCAGTACTTC. Translating gives CSARSPWEQYF.